This TCR beta chain was captured in a study of blood T cell repertoires in COVID-19 (TCRdb year 2020). Regarding the study in general: Samples covering the acute and convalescent phases of COVID-19 were provided by collaborators in the United States, Italy and Spain. The prospective study material was composed of cDNA or gDNA derived from T cells, B-cell-depleted T cells, or PBMCs. Subjects who had been exposed to COVID-19, were actively infected with it, or had recovered from it provided the deeply sampled blood TCRbeta repertoires that made up the dataset. A freely available public database, intended as a resource for researchers studying the immune response to SARS-CoV-2, is where the repertoires were released. The samples were drawn from two sources: the first 160 participants of the ongoing ImmuneRACE study, and approximately 1,300 subjects contributed by 6 global collaborators. Sample metadata almost always included a de-identified subject ID, COVID-19 status, age in years and sex. HLA class I and class II types, where available, came from metadata supplied by the sample provider rather than from assay-based typing. The paper's findings and limits, for the study overall: Clinical and demographic metadata were provided uncurated, with the amount varying by source and participant.

The immunoSEQ Assay, a bias-controlled multiplex PCR, was used to amplify TCRbeta CDR3 regions from genomic DNA. Concerning the study's data processing: The number of nucleated cells in each sample was estimated by amplification of reference gene primers within the assay. Sequence reads were collapsed and filtered to measure the absolute abundance of every unique TCRbeta CDR3 rearrangement. For each sample, productive Simpson clonality was calculated as the square root of Simpson's diversity index across productive rearrangements. TCRdb took over this immuneACCESS table, retaining in-frame rearrangements with V and J assigned. Such tables are incomplete; in checked studies, under half of the missing clones stem from an unresolved V gene, and the remainder is unexplained. V and J calls and clone size are given by that table; D and trimming were obtained from the DNA. This sample has 450,000 to 500,000 clones in its table, and around 90% of those were observed once. The ten largest clones capture 0.65% to 0.9% of the sample.

In regard to this clone: The target of this receptor is not known. There are no base qualities to consult, and no much larger clone falls within one base.

Its CDR3 holds 20 amino acids, cysteine through phenylalanine. Solely the CDR3 DNA is kept, with 60 bases framed from the first base. Relative to germline, V is missing 5 bases and J is missing 3 bases, with 20 bases of the junction outside any gene match. The germline V gene (reference sequence) provides CDR1 SSHAT and CDR2 FNYEAQ. Participants in the prospective study were aged roughly 18 to 100 years, lived in 20 to 30 United States geographic areas, and enrolled through a virtual design. Cohort assignment in the prospective study relied on participant-reported clinical history from a screening survey and a study questionnaire. Recovered participants in ImmuneRACE Cohort 3 were defined by two consecutive negative NP/OP PCR tests, clearance by a healthcare professional, or resolution of symptoms. Each participant in the prospective study had whole blood, serum and a nasopharyngeal or oropharyngeal swab collected by mobile phlebotomists. Prospective study participants could optionally give additional blood draws and questionnaires over an approximately 2-month period. Prospective study blood samples were shipped either frozen or at room temperature before DNA extraction.

This TCR was sampled from a woman aged 18-35 years who had recovered from COVID-19. The sequencing sample was made of PBMCs or T cells enriched from blood (not recorded which). The chain is encoded by TRBV7-7 joined to TRBJ2-7, and 12 junctional nucleotides match TRBD2. The base sequence is TGTGCCAGCAGCCCTGGCCCTGGTGCTAGCGGGGGGGCCGCTTACTACGAGCAGTACTTC. Its product reads: CASSPGPGASGGAAYYEQYF.